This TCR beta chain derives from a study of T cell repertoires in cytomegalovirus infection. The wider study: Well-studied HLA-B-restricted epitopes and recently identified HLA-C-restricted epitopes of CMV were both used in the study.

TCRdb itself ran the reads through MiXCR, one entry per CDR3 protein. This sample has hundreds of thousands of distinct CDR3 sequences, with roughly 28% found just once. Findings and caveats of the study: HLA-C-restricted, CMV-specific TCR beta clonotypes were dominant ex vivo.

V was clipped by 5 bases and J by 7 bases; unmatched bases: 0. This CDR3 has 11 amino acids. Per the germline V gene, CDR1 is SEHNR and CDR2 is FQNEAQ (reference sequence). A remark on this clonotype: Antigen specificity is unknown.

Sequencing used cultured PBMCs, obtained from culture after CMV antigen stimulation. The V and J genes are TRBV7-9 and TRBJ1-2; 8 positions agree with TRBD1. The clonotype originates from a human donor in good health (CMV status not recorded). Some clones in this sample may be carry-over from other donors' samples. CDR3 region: CASSGQGGYTF. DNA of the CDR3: TGTGCCAGCAGCGGACAGGGTGGCTACACCTTC.